This T cell receptor (beta chain) derives from a study of shared T cell receptors in the human thymus. The table came from immunoSEQ multiplex PCR; TCRdb's copy has only in-frame clones and leaves some out. Among 500,000 to 750,000 clones listed, 85% to 90% were seen once. V was clipped by 5 bases and J by 7 bases; unmatched bases: 5. CDR1 and CDR2 (germline): SGHTA, FQGTGA. The CDR3 contains 13 residues. These data also formed part of another study, on human thymus T cells. That source notes: The sample donors, healthy Finnish infants, were having corrective surgery for congenital heart defects. Resections were taken during corrective heart surgery, and the thymus tissue came from these. Apparent skewing of V and J gene usage characterized both thymic and blood repertoires. Related studies noted strongly shared thymic repertoires across unrelated people.

The specimen was thymocytes. This chain connects TRBV7-3 to TRBJ2-7; TRBD2 matches 10 bases. This TCR was sampled from a boy in the first two years of life with a congenital heart defect. CDR3 nucleotide sequence: TGTGCCAGCAGCCGACTAGCGGGCGGGGAGCAGTACTTC. Amino acids: CASSRLAGGEQYF.